The present TCR beta chain was sequenced within a study of cytomegalovirus exposure and HLA in healthy donors. Notes on the study in general: Later genetic work tied a missense DCLRE1C variant to beta-chain V and J trimming. In vitro, a few CMV-associated chains proved specific for CMV antigens. There was a cluster of highly shared sequence variants that was likely a sequencing artifact.

In germline, CDR1 is SEHNR, CDR2 FQNEAQ (reference sequence). The V end was cut by 2 bases, the J end by 6 bases, with 8 bases between. The CDR3 is 12 amino acids. A single count supports this clone. Antigen unknown. Both 60 Vbeta primers and 13 Jbeta primers went into the PCR. Assay: immunoSEQ multiplex PCR; the TCRdb copy retains only in-frame clones and omits some. The table shows more than 95,000 clones, with about 71% occurring only once. The chain joins TRBV7-9 to TRBJ2-7; D perhaps matches TRBD2 (5 bases). This TCR was sampled from a woman between 50 and 59 years old in good health and CMV-seronegative. The sample was PBMCs. The CDR3 nucleotides read TGTGCCAGCAGCTTATGGGGAGTCGAGCAGTACTTC. It encodes CASSLWGVEQYF.